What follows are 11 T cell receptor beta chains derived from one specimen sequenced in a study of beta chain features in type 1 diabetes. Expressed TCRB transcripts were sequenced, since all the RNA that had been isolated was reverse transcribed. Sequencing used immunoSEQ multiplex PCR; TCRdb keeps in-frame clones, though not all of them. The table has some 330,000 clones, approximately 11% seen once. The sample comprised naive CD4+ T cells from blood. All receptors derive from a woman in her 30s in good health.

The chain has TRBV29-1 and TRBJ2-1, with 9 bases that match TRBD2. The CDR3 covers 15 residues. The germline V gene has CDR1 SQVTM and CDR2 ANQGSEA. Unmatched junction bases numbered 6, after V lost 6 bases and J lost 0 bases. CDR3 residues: CSVDSGGYSYNEQFF. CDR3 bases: TGCAGCGTAGATAGCGGGGGCTACTCCTACAATGAGCAGTTCTTC.

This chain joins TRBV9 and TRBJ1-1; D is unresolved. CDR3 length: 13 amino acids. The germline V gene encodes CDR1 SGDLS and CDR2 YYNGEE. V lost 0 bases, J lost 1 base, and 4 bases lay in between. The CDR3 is CASSVVWNTEAFF. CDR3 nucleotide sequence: TGTGCCAGCAGCGTAGTCTGGAACACTGAAGCTTTCTTT. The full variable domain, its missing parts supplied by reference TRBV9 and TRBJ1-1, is DSGVTQTPKHLITATGQRVTLRCSPRSGDLSVYWYQQSLDQGLQFLIQYYNGEERAKGNILERFSAQQFPDLHSELNLSSLELGDSALYFCASSVVWNTEAFFGQGTRLTVV.

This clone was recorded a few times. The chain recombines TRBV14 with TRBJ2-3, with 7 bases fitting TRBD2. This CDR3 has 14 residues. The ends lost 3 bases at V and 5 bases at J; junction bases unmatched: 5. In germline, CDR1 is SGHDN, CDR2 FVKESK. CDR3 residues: CASSHSGNGDTQYF. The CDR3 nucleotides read TGTGCCAGCAGCCACAGCGGGAACGGAGATACGCAGTATTTT.

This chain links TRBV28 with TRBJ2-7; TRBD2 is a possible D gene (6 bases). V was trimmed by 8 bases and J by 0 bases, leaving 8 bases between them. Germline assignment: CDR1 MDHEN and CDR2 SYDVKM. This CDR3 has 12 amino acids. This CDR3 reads CASGTFSYEQYF. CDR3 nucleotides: TGTGCCAGCGGGACTTTCTCCTACGAGCAGTACTTC. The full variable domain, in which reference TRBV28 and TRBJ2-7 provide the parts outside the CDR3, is DVKVTQSSRYLVKRTGEKVFLECVQDMDHENMFWYRQDPGLGLRLIYFSYDVKMKEKGDIPEGYSVSREKKERFSLILESASTNQTSMYLCASGTFSYEQYFGPGTRLTVT.

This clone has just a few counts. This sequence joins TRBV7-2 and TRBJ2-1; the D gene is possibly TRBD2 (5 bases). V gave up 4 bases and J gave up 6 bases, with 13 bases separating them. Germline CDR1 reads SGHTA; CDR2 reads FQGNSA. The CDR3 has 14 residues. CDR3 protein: CASSSIGLPNEQFF. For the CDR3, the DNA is TGTGCCAGCAGCTCTATAGGACTGCCCAATGAGCAGTTCTTC.

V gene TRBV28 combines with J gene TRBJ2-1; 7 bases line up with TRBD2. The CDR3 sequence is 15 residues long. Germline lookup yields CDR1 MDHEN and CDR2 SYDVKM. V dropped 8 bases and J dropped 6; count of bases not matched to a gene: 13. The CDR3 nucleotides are TGTGCCAGCTTTACTGCCGGGACTAACGCCAATGAGCAGTTCTTC. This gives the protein CASFTAGTNANEQFF.

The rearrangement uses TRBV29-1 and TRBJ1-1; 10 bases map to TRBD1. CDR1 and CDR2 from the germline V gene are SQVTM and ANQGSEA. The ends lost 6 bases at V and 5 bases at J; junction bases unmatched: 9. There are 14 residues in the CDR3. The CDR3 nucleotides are TGCAGCGTATTGACAGGGGGCGCGGGGACTGAAGCTTTCTTT. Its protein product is CSVLTGGAGTEAFF.

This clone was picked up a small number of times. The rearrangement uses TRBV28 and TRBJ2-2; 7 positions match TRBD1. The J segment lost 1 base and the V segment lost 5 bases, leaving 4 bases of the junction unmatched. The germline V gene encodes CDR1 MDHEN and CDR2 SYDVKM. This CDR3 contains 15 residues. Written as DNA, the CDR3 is TGTGCCAGCAGTCTGAGACAGGGGAACACCGGGGAGCTGTTTTTT. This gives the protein CASSLRQGNTGELFF.

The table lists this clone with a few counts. CDR3 sequence reads: CASSLVPTFNEQFF. CDR3 DNA: TGTGCCAGCAGCTTAGTCCCGACTTTCAATGAGCAGTTCTTC. The chain couples TRBV11-2 to TRBJ2-1; D gene unclear. Trimming took off 1 base at V and 6 bases at J, with 10 bases between the two ends. The CDR3 contains 14 residues. CDR1 and CDR2 (germline): SGHAT, FQNNGV.

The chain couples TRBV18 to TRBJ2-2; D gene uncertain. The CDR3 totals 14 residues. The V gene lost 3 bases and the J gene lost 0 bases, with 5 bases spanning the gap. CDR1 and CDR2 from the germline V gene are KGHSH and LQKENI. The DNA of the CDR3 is TGTGCCAGCTCACCCTCAGCGAACACCGGGGAGCTGTTTTTT. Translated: CASSPSANTGELFF.

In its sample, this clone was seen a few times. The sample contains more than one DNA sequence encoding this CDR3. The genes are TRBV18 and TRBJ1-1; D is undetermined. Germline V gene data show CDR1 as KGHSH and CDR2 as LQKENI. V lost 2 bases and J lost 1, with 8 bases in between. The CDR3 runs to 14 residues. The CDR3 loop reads CASSPSRQNTEAFF. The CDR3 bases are TGTGCCAGCTCACCATCGAGACAGAACACTGAAGCTTTCTTT.